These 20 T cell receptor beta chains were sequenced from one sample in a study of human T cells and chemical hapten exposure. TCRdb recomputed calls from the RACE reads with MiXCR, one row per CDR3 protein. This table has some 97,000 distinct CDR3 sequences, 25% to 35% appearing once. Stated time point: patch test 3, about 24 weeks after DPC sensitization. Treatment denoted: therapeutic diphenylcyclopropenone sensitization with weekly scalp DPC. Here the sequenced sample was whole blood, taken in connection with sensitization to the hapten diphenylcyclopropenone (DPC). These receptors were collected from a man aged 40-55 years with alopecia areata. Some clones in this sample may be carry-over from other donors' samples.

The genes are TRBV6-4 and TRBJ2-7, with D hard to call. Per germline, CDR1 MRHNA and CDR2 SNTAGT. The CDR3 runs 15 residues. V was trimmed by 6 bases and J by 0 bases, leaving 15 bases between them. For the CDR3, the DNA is TGTGCCAGCAGCCGGTTGGCCCGAAACTCCTACGAGCAGTACTTC. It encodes CASSRLARNSYEQYF.

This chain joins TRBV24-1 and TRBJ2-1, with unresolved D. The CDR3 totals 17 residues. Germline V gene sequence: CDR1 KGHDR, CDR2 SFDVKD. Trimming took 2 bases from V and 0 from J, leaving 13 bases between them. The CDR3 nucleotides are TGTGCCACCAGTGATTCATTACTCCCGAGCTCCTACAATGAGCAGTTCTTC. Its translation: CATSDSLLPSSYNEQFF.

CDR3 in amino acids: CASSLDLGNEKLFF. CDR3 coding DNA: TGTGCCAGCAGCTTAGACTTGGGGAATGAAAAACTGTTTTTT. The chain employs TRBV7-2 and TRBJ1-4; no clear D gene. V gave up 1 base and J gave up 5 bases, with 8 bases separating them. The length of the CDR3 is 14 residues. Germline V gives CDR1 SGHTA, CDR2 FQGNSA.

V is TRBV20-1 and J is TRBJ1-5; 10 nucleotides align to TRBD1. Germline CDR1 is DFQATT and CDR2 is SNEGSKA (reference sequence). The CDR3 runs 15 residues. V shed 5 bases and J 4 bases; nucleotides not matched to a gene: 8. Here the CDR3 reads CSAPPGQGRNQPQHF. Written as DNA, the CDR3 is TGCAGTGCTCCTCCGGGACAGGGGAGAAATCAGCCCCAGCATTTT.

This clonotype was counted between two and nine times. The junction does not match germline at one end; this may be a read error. The CDR3 nucleotides read TGTGCCAGCAGCCCCTCCCACAATGAGCAGTTCTTC. Protein sequence: CASSPSHNEQFF. The chain couples TRBV14 to TRBJ2-1; D unresolved. Germline CDR1 SGHDN, CDR2 FVKESK. The CDR3 is 12 amino acids.

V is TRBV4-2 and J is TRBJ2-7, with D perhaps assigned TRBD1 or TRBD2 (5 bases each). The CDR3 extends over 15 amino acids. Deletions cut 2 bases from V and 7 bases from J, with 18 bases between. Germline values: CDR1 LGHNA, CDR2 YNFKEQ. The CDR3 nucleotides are TGTGCCAGCAGCCAATTAGGGCAGGGACCCCTGGAGCAGTACTTC. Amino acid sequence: CASSQLGQGPLEQYF.

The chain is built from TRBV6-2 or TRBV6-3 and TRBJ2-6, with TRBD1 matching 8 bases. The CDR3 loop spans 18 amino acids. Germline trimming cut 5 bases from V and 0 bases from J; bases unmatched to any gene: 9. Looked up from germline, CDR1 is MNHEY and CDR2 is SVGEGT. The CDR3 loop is CASSPPGTGFSGANVLTF. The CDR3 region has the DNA TGTGCCAGCAGTCCTCCCGGGACAGGCTTCTCTGGGGCCAACGTCCTGACTTTC.

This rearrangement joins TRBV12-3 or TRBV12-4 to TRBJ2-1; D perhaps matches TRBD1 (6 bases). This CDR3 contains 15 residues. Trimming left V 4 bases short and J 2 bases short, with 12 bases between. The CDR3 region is CASSSAGVPYNEQFF. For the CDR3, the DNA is TGTGCCAGCAGTTCCGCAGGGGTCCCCTACAATGAGCAGTTCTTC.

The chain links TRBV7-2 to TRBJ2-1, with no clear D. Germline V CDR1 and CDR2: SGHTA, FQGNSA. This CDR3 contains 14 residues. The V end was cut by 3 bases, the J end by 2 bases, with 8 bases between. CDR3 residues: CASSLSVAYNEQFF. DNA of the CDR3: TGTGCCAGCAGCTTGTCAGTGGCCTACAATGAGCAGTTCTTC.

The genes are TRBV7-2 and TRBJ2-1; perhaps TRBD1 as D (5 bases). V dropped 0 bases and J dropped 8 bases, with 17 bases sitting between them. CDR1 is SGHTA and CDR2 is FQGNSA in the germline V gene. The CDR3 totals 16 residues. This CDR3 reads CASSLAPLVQGDEQFF. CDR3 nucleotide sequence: TGTGCCAGCAGCTTAGCCCCGCTAGTACAAGGGGATGAGCAGTTCTTC.

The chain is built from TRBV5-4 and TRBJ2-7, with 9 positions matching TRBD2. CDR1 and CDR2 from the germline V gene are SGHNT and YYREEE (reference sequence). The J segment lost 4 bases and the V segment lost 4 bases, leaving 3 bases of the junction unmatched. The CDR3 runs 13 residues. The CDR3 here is CASSLAGLYEQYF. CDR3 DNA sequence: TGTGCCAGCAGCCTAGCGGGGTTATACGAGCAGTACTTC.

Here the CDR3 DNA reads TGTGCCAGCAGCTCGACTCAGGGGGACTGGGGCAATCAGCCCCAGCATTTT. The encoded protein is CASSSTQGDWGNQPQHF. The chain employs TRBV7-9 and TRBJ1-5, with TRBD1 identical over 7 bases. The CDR3 has 17 amino acids. V was clipped by 4 bases and J by 2 bases; unmatched bases: 11. Germline CDR1 and CDR2: SEHNR and FQNEAQ (reference sequence).

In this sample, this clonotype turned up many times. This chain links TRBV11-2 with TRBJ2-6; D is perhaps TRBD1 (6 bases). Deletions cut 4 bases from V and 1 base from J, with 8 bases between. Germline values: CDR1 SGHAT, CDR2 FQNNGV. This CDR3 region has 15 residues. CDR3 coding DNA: TGTGCCAGCAGCTCCACAGGGTCTGGGGCCAACGTCCTGACTTTC. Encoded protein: CASSSTGSGANVLTF.

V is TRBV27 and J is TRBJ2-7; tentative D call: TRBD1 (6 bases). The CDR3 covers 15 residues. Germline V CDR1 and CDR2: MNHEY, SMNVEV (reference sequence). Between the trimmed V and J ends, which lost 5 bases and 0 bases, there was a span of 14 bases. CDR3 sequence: CASSPDSWASYEQYF. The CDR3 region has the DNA TGTGCCAGCAGTCCGGACAGTTGGGCCTCCTACGAGCAGTACTTC.

The CDR3 bases are TGTGCCAGCAGGCTCCAAGGACACTCCTACGAGCAGTACTTC. It encodes CASRLQGHSYEQYF. The chain has TRBV12-3 or TRBV12-4 and TRBJ2-7, with TRBD1 as a possible D gene (5 bases). The CDR3 sequence is 14 residues long. Trimming took off 6 bases at V and 0 bases at J, with 12 bases between the two ends.

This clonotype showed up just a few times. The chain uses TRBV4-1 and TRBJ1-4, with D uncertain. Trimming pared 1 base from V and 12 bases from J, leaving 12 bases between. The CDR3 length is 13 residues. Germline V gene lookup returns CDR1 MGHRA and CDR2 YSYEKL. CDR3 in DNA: TGCGCCAGCAGCCAAGGATCGGGTCTAGAACTGTTTTTT. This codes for CASSQGSGLELFF.

CDR3 nucleotide sequence: TGTGCCAGCAGTTTATTTGGGGGGAGTAGCTCCTACAATGAGCAGTTCTTC. This gives the protein CASSLFGGSSSYNEQFF. The genes are TRBV28 and TRBJ2-1, with D possibly being TRBD2 (6 bases). Germline V gene data show CDR1 as MDHEN and CDR2 as SYDVKM. This CDR3 is built from 17 residues. Between the trimmed V and J ends, which lost 1 base and 0 bases, there was a span of 13 bases.

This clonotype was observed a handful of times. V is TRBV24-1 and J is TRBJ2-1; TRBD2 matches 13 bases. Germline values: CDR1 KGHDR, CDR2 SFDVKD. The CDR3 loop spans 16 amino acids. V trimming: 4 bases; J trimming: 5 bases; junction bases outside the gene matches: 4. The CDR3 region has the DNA TGTGCCACCAGTGACACCACTAGCGGGAGGGACAATGAGCAGTTCTTC. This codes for CATSDTTSGRDNEQFF.

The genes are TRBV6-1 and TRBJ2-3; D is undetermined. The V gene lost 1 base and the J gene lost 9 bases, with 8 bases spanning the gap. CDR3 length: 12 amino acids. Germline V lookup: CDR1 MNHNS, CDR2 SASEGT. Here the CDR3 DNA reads TGTGCCAGCAGTGAAGTAAACTGGACGCAGTATTTT. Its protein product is CASSEVNWTQYF.

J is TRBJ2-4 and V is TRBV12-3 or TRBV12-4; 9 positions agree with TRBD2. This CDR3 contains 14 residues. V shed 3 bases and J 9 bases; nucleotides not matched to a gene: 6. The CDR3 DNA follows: TGTGCCAGCAGTTTGGCGGGAGGGTCGGTCATTCAGTACTTC. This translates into CASSLAGGSVIQYF.